Listed here is a single T cell receptor beta chain. This specimen comes from a study of T-cell reconstitution after alpha-beta-depleted transplantation in children. The CDR3 length is 12 residues. Deletions cut 5 bases from V and 8 bases from J, with 10 bases between. CDR1 MDHEN and CDR2 SYDVKM come from the germline V gene. It was with unique molecular identifiers that the TCRbeta library was prepared. TCRdb re-analysed the PCR reads in MiXCR, keeping a single row per CDR3 protein. The sample carries some 520,000 distinct CDR3 sequences, approximately 32% recorded once. The sample in question was PBMCs from the stem cell graft donor, obtained from the stem cell graft. The sequence was obtained from a human donor who donated a stem cell graft to a child with aplastic anemia. The rearrangement joins TRBV28 to TRBJ2-1; D gene uncertain. In DNA, the CDR3 is TGTGCCAGCAGTCCTCCTAAGGATGAGCAGTTCTTC. Encoded protein: CASSPPKDEQFF.